Listed below are T cell receptor beta chains from one sample, sequenced in a study of CD8 T cells in ankylosing spondylitis. MiXCR, applied by TCRdb to the 5' RACE reads, yields one record per CDR3 protein. The data show about 360,000 distinct CDR3 sequences, with roughly 20% seen just once and roughly 14% held by the top ten. Material: blood, either unsorted or a sorted T cell fraction (not recorded which). These receptors all stem from a male donor with ankylosing spondylitis or in good health (not recorded which). Each CDR3 is given with its conserved first and last residue. Fields, in order: clone size, V gene, J gene, CDR3 protein. Not all rows give a size; the values are once, few, many and, for expanded clones, a class.

few	TRBV7-9	TRBJ2-1	CASSSGTGGYEQFF
few	TRBV3-1	TRBJ2-1	CASTRRPDDNEQFF
.	TRBV3-1	TRBJ2-3	CASSLTGWADTQYF
.	TRBV5-1	TRBJ2-1	CASSPGGVEQFF
.	TRBV4-1	TRBJ2-7	CASSPGLAALQYF
.	TRBV20-1	TRBJ2-2	CSARSGTGGDTGELFF
.	TRBV27	TRBJ2-1	CASSLRGPNEQFF
.	TRBV7-9	TRBJ2-5	CASSTRDQETQYF
few	TRBV28	TRBJ2-5	CASRDDREETQYF
many	TRBV12-3/TRBV12-4	TRBJ1-1	CASSFYLNTEAFF
few	TRBV20-1	TRBJ2-5	CSARGGLAGLKTQYF
.	TRBV12-3/TRBV12-4	TRBJ2-3	CASSPNTGYGTDTQYF
.	TRBV6-5	TRBJ1-5	CASSYSGTGGNQPQHF
.	TRBV12-3/TRBV12-4	TRBJ2-5	CASGEFGGPGETQYF
few	TRBV12-5	TRBJ1-5	CASGDGTVAGNQPQHF
few	TRBV11-2	TRBJ2-5	CASSLEEAGETQYF
few	TRBV6-1	TRBJ2-2	CASSKAGWSTGELFF
many	TRBV12-3/TRBV12-4	TRBJ2-2	CASSPGTGELFF
few	TRBV6-5	TRBJ2-1	CASSSRLAGSSYNEQFF
.	TRBV20-1	TRBJ2-2	CSARDRVATGELFF
.	TRBV4-1	TRBJ1-1	CASSPTGDLNTEAFF
.	TRBV10-3	TRBJ2-7	CAISDSDGSREQYF
.	TRBV10-3	TRBJ1-5	CAISESRSGGNQPQHF
.	TRBV12-3/TRBV12-4	TRBJ2-2	CASIPLLGAGELFF
.	TRBV4-1	TRBJ2-3	CASSHIAQGARADTQYF